This record concerns one T cell receptor (beta chain) sequence. Antigen: not known. CDR1 is MGHRA and CDR2 is YSYEKL in the germline V gene. The length of the CDR3 is 16 residues. V shed 0 bases and J shed 9 bases, with 18 bases lying between them. Profiling relied on immunoSEQ multiplex PCR, and the TCRdb table lists in-frame clones only, not all of them. Here the sample spans 330,000 or so clones, 75% to 90% being singletons. The data belong to a study of cytomegalovirus exposure and HLA in healthy donors. Study at large: Per a later analysis, the roughly 690 first-cohort and 120 validation repertoires shared one platform.

Study results and caveats: The listing of roughly 160 TCR beta chains classed them as cytomegalovirus-associated.

This chain connects TRBV4-1 to TRBJ1-5; D is ambiguous. This clonotype originated in a woman under 30 in good health and CMV-seronegative. Sequencing used PBMCs. CDR3 sequence reads: CASSQEPPRGDGPQHF. CDR3 nucleotides: TGCGCCAGCAGCCAAGAGCCCCCACGCGGCGATGGGCCCCAGCATTTT.